Included here is one T cell receptor (beta chain) sequence, with context. No antigen is known for it. One base away there is no much larger clone; base qualities are not given. Library construction relied on PCR. The listed sequencing device is NextSeq 500. Bulk TCR libraries were generated as previously described, with the TCR primers listed in Table S5 used. The Qiagen AllPrep DNA/RNA kit was used to purify total RNA. Before analysis, reads from multiple sequencing runs of the same library were pooled. Per the authors' processing: Reads were retained only if an exact TCR constant sequence was present, and the retained reads were trimmed to 150 nt and grouped according to their 12-nt molecular barcodes. Within each barcode group, reads were sub-clustered at a 15% Levenshtein threshold, and quality-weighted consensus sequences were built per RNA molecule. Non-functional sequences were discarded, and so were lower-count sequences lying one edit away from another sequence. On the basis of fitting two negative binomial distributions, barcode sub-clusters with fewer than 20% of the maximum read count were discarded. The raw public reads went through TCRdb reprocessing: fastp at Q25, MiXCR clone calling, in-frame beta chains kept. A single entry per CDR3 protein holds the most common genes and DNA from its merged rows. TCRdb assigned the V and J calls; the authors' analysis was not used. Recorded for this sample are some 96,000 distinct CDR3 sequences; approximately 24% of them occurred a single time. The ten largest clonotypes hold under 1% of the sample.

Naive CD8 T cell libraries were made from around 20,000 to 1,000,000 sorted cells using 10%, 30% or 50% of purified RNA. Naive CD8 T cells, defined as CD8+CD4-CCR7+CD45RA+, were FACS-sorted into RLT Plus buffer on a BD FACSAria II. To test detection sensitivity, Jurkat RNA equivalent to approximately nine TCR copies was spiked into samples of about 19,000-1,100,000 naive CD8 T cells. Enrichment of CD8 T cells was performed with RosetteSep CD8+ T Cell Enrichment Cocktail and Ficoll-Paque, after which ACK red cell lysis was carried out. This sample is part of a study of molecular identifiers for immune sequencing clone quantification (dated by TCRdb to about 2018). Regarding the complete study: For a replicate experiment, RNA from roughly 18,000 or 92,000 naive CD8 T cells was divided into five aliquots, and four of the five aliquots were sequenced. This methods study used CD8 T cells to benchmark TCR RNA copy counting and molecular-identifier clustering-based TCR repertoire sequencing (MIDCIRS).

Results and caveats for the whole study, not just this receptor: Clones above 20 RNA copies held over 98% of molecules in CMV-specific effector cells but under 1% in naive cells. Modeling estimated about 3 recovered TCR RNA copies per cell, compared with about 10 by digital PCR, which implies about 30% capture efficiency. When barcode sub-clustering was left out, chimeric consensus sequences inflated TCR diversity, with chimeras reaching as high as 47%. Naive libraries contained spiked-in Jurkat TCR RNA (10 copies' worth), which is not part of the donor repertoire. Identical TCR molecules sharing a barcode could cause highly expanded clone sizes to be underestimated. A single cell's worth of spiked-in Jurkat TCR RNA was reported detectable even among around 970,000 naive CD8 T cells.

From V the trimming removes 3 bases and from J it removes 6 bases, while the gene matches leave 5 bases of the junction unaccounted for. CDR1 and CDR2 are read off the germline V gene as MGHRA and YSYEKL. The CDR3 sequence holds 15 residues, the cysteine and phenylalanine included. The read is trimmed to its CDR3 DNA, 45 bases read in frame from base 1. The receptor was isolated from a human donor in good health. Some libraries in this study had Jurkat cell RNA spiked in. The sequence is built from TRBV4-1 and TRBJ1-5, with 10 junctional bases fitting TRBD1. Sequencing was carried out using naive CD8+ T cells from blood, with Jurkat cell RNA spiked in. The cell subset or site label on this specimen signifies: FACS-sorted CD8+CD4-CCR7+CD45RA+ naive T cells. CDR3 sequence: CASSHDRGQAQPQHF. In nucleotide form, the sequence is TGCGCCAGCAGCCACGACAGGGGGCAGGCTCAGCCCCAGCATTTT.